What follows is one TCR beta chain and its context. This entry comes from a study of blood T cell repertoires in COVID-19. On the study more broadly: PBMCs, B-cell-depleted T cells, or T cells were the source of the cDNA or gDNA that made up the material.

This CDR3 is 14 amino acids long. The ends lost 4 bases at V and 7 bases at J; junction bases unmatched: 10. The germline V gene encodes CDR1 SGHTS and CDR2 YDEGEE. In the original analysis: By means of reference gene primer amplification, nucleated cell counts were estimated. Data came from immunoSEQ multiplex PCR; TCRdb stores just in-frame clones and leaves some out. D and trimming come from the DNA, and the V and J calls and clone size come from that table. The table lists roughly 73,000 clones, roughly 79% of them singletons. The chain employs TRBV5-8 and TRBJ1-1, with 7 bases lining up with TRBD1. Sequenced: peripheral blood. The clonotype comes from an older woman with acute or convalescent COVID-19. Written as DNA, the CDR3 is TGTGCCAGCAGCCAGGGACAGTACCTCTATGAAGCTTTCTTT. Amino acid sequence: CASSQGQYLYEAFF. Variable domain in full (rest from reference TRBV5-8 and TRBJ1-1): EAGVTQSPTHLIKTRGQQATLRCSPISGHTSVYWYQQALGLGLQFLLWYDEGEERNRGNFPPRFSGRQFPNYSSELNVNALELEDSALYLCASSQGQYLYEAFFGQGTRLTVV.